These 26 T cell receptor beta chains came from one sample sequenced in a study of T cells in women clearing cervical HPV infection. Clones were sequenced by immunoSEQ multiplex PCR, and TCRdb holds only the in-frame ones, with some missing. This table lists approximately 28,000 clones. The sequencing input was blood buffy coat. Receptors originate from a woman between 18 and 69 years old with a cervical HPV16 infection that either progressed to CIN3+ or cleared (not recorded which).

The part of the CDR3 DNA that was read is TGTGCCAGCAGCTTATTTGACAGGGCGAACACCGGGGAG. Amino acid sequence: CASSLFDRANTGE. The whole CDR3 region reads CASSLFDRANTGELFF. V and J are TRBV7-8 and TRBJ2-2, with 7 bases fitting TRBD1. The CDR3 end is not reached by the read, which stops 3 residues before it; the germline J gene fills it in. Germline V gene data show CDR1 as SGHVS and CDR2 as FQNEAQ. J gave up 0 bases and V 2 bases, and 3 bases lay outside the gene matches. This CDR3 region has 16 residues.

In the case of this clone: The CDR3 end falls 3 residues outside the read, so it is completed with the germline J gene. J is TRBJ1-2 and V is TRBV19; a weak D match, TRBD1 (5 bases). The CDR3 runs to 13 residues. CDR1 is LNHDA and CDR2 is SQIVND in the germline V gene (reference sequence). The CDR3: CASTSGGYNDYTF. CDR3 bases read: TGTGCCAGTACAAGCGGGGGGTACAATGAC.

As for this clone: The CDR3 goes on 3 residues after the read ends, and that part is filled in from the germline J gene. The chain recombines TRBV20-1 with TRBJ2-7; 11 bases line up with TRBD2. The germline CDR1 and CDR2 sequences are DFQATT and SNEGSKA (reference sequence). This CDR3 comprises 17 residues. Trimming took 1 base from V and 0 from J; bases not matched to a gene: 8. CDR3 amino acids: CSARALLAGDHSYEQYF. Incomplete CDR3 DNA: TGCAGTGCTAGAGCCCTACTAGCGGGGGATCACTCCTACGAG.

As for this clone: The CDR3 end falls 3 residues outside the read, so it is completed with the germline J gene. The chain carries TRBV20-1 and TRBJ1-1, with a possible D match to TRBD1 (6 bases). Germline values: CDR1 DFQATT, CDR2 SNEGSKA (reference sequence). Trimming left V 0 bases short and J 0 bases short, with 8 bases between. CDR3 length: 14 residues. The CDR3 protein is CSAREPGVNTEAFF. CDR3 bases read: TGCAGTGCTAGAGAACCAGGGGTGAACACTGAA.

Concerning this clone itself: The CDR3 is cut off 3 residues early in the read; its end comes from the germline J gene. The chain couples TRBV5-6 to TRBJ2-3, with unresolved D. Trimming left V 2 bases short and J 5 bases short, with 3 bases between. The CDR3 consists of 11 residues. In germline, CDR1 is SGHDT, CDR2 YYEEEE. This CDR3 reads CASSFQDTQYF. The CDR3 bases that were read are TGTGCCAGCAGCTTTCAAGATACG.

The chain's CDR3 is CSARVRAKSYEQYF. Incomplete CDR3 DNA: TGCAGTGCTAGAGTAAGGGCAAAATCCTACGAG. The chain combines TRBV20-1 with TRBJ2-7; D unresolved. From the germline J gene comes the end of the CDR3, since the read stops 3 residues before it. The CDR3 covers 14 residues. V lost 1 base and J lost 1, with 11 bases in between. Germline-derived CDR1 and CDR2 are DFQATT and SNEGSKA (reference sequence).

As to this clone: Read coverage stops 3 residues before the CDR3 terminus; the germline J gene supplies the remainder. The chain combines TRBV30 with TRBJ1-2, with 9 nucleotides matching TRBD1. Germline CDR1 GTSNPN, CDR2 SVGIG (reference sequence). This CDR3 region has 12 residues. The part of the CDR3 DNA that was read is TGTGCCGGAAACAGGGGGCGAGGGGGC. The encoded protein is CAGNRGRGG. The CDR3 reads in full as CAGNRGRGGYTF. Based on the CDR3 plus reference TRBV30 and TRBJ1-2, the full variable domain is SQTIHQWPATLVQPVGSPLSLECTVEGTSNPNLYWYRQAAGRGLQLLFYSVGIGQISSEVPQNLSASRPQDRQFILSSKKLLLSDSGFYLCAGNRGRGGYTFGSGTRLTVV.

As to this clone: The read ends 3 residues early relative to the CDR3; the germline J gene fills the gap. V gene TRBV20-1 combines with J gene TRBJ2-5, with D perhaps matching TRBD2 (6 bases). This CDR3 has 15 amino acids. In germline, CDR1 is DFQATT, CDR2 SNEGSKA (reference sequence). V shed 5 bases and J shed 2 bases, with 18 bases lying between them. Incomplete CDR3 DNA: TGCAGTGCTGCAGTTTGGCGGGGAAAACAAGAGACC. This codes for CSAAVWRGKQET. The entire CDR3 protein is CSAAVWRGKQETQYF.

Concerning this clone: The read terminates 3 residues before the CDR3 end, so the remaining end is supplied by the germline J gene. V gene TRBV29-1 combines with J gene TRBJ1-2; D gene unclear. The CDR3 is 12 amino acids. Looked up from germline, CDR1 is SQVTM and CDR2 is ANQGSEA. The DNA read from the CDR3 is TGCAGCGTTGTGGGCAGCCGGTTCCGC. Translating gives CSVVGSRFR. In full, the CDR3 is CSVVGSRFRYTF.

Comment on this clone: The read ends 3 residues before the CDR3 terminus; that terminus is restored from the germline J gene. V gene TRBV30 combines with J gene TRBJ2-7, with 7 bases that match TRBD2. In germline, CDR1 is GTSNPN, CDR2 SVGIG (reference sequence). J was trimmed by 6 bases and V by 2 bases; bases with no gene match: 7. The CDR3 extends over 13 amino acids. Partial CDR3 DNA: TGTGCCTGGAGTTCCTCGACTAGCCGCGAG. It yields the protein CAWSSSTSRE. The whole CDR3 protein is CAWSSSTSREQYF.

To note about this clone: The read is 3 residues too short to cover the CDR3 end, so that end is filled in from the germline J gene. The chain couples TRBV5-1 to TRBJ2-2; possible D gene TRBD2, 6 bases. Germline V gives CDR1 SGHRS, CDR2 YFSETQ. V dropped 2 bases and J dropped 2 bases, with 10 bases sitting between them. The CDR3 loop spans 15 amino acids. The CDR3: CASSFGGFNTGELFF. The CDR3 bases that were read are TGCGCCAGCAGCTTTGGGGGGTTCAACACCGGGGAG.

By frequency, this clone registers medium-sized. The read terminates 3 residues ahead of where the CDR3 ends, so the germline J gene completes it. The genes are TRBV18 and TRBJ2-5; TRBD1 agrees at 7 bases. CDR3 length: 14 amino acids. V shed 3 bases, J shed 4 bases, and the junction held 5 bases outside the gene matches. Germline V lookup: CDR1 KGHSH, CDR2 LQKENI. The CDR3 spells CASSPDRAAETQYF. The CDR3 bases that were read are TGTGCCAGCTCACCTGACAGGGCCGCAGAGACC. Looking up the rest from reference TRBV18 and TRBJ2-5 gives the full variable domain: NAGVMQNPRHLVRRRGQEARLRCSPMKGHSHVYWYRQLPEEGLKFMVYLQKENIIDESGMPKERFSAEFPKEGPSILRIQQVVRGDSAAYFCASSPDRAAETQYFGPGTRLLVL.

Comment on this clone: The read gets to within 3 residues of the CDR3 end, and the germline J gene fills in the rest. The V call is TRBV20-1, the J call TRBJ1-2; 10 bases match TRBD1. The germline V gene has CDR1 DFQATT and CDR2 SNEGSKA (reference sequence). The CDR3 has 12 residues. The CDR3 protein is CSALTGGLGYTF. Partial CDR3 DNA: TGCAGTGCTCTGACAGGGGGCTTGGGC.

Points on this clone: Read sequence stops 3 residues before the CDR3 end, and the germline J gene provides the missing end. This chain links TRBV10-2 with TRBJ2-5; D unclear. This CDR3 is built from 12 residues. Trimming shortened V by 2 bases and J by 3 bases, and 4 bases separated the two germline ends. The germline gives CDR1 WSHSY, CDR2 SAAADI. The CDR3 loop reads CASSEAKETQYF. CDR3 bases read: TGCGCCAGCAGTGAGGCGAAAGAGACC.

The part of the CDR3 DNA that was read is TGTGCCAGCAGTACGCTGGACAGAGCCTACGAG. Translation gives CASSTLDRAYE. The full CDR3 protein reads CASSTLDRAYEQYF. The chain recombines TRBV12-3 or TRBV12-4 with TRBJ2-7, with a tentative D call TRBD1 (6 bases). The read gets to within 3 residues of the CDR3 end, and the germline J gene fills in the rest. Trimming stripped 5 bases from V and 2 bases from J, with 13 bases between. The CDR3 consists of 14 residues.

For this clone: Sequencing ends 3 residues short of the CDR3 end; the germline J gene provides the rest. This chain joins TRBV6-1 and TRBJ2-6; possibly TRBD1 for D (6 bases). Germline V gene data show CDR1 as MNHNS and CDR2 as SASEGT. V was cut by 2 bases and J by 2 bases, with 10 bases left in between. This CDR3 spans 16 amino acids. CDR3 loop: CASSESQGTGANVLTF. CDR3 DNA, as far as it was read: TGTGCCAGCAGTGAATCGCAGGGGACTGGGGCCAACGTC.

About this clone: Read data end 3 residues before the CDR3 end; the end is taken from the germline J gene. V usage is TRBV7-6 and J usage is TRBJ2-7, with TRBD2 as a possible D gene (7 bases). The CDR3 loop spans 15 amino acids. Trimming took off 0 bases at V and 4 bases at J, with 13 bases between the two ends. Germline lookup yields CDR1 SGHVS and CDR2 FNYEAQ. The CDR3 sequence is CASSLAGGAGYEQYF. The covered CDR3 bases are TGTGCCAGCAGCTTAGCGGGGGGGGCCGGTTACGAG.

As for this clone: Coverage ceases 3 residues before the CDR3 finishes, and the germline J gene fills in the end. The chain recombines TRBV2 with TRBJ2-7, with 7 positions matching TRBD2. The CDR3 sequence is 14 residues long. Germline-derived CDR1 and CDR2 are SNHLY and FYNNEI. V was clipped by 7 bases and J by 2 bases; unmatched bases: 8. CDR3 amino acids: CASTPVGLTYEQYF. The part of the CDR3 DNA that was read is TGTGCCAGCACCCCGGTGGGACTAACCTACGAG.

A remark on this clone: Sequencing ends 3 residues short of the CDR3 end; the germline J gene provides the rest. This sequence joins TRBV7-9 and TRBJ1-1; unclear D gene. V lost 5 bases to trimming and J lost 0 bases, with 10 bases between them. The CDR3 covers 14 residues. Germline V gene data show CDR1 as SEHNR and CDR2 as FQNEAQ (reference sequence). The CDR3 is CASSPHTLNTEAFF. The DNA read from the CDR3 is TGTGCCAGCAGCCCTCACACCTTGAACACTGAA.

Notes on this clone: The observed sequence ends 3 residues before the CDR3 terminus, with the missing tail filled in from the germline J gene. The rearrangement joins TRBV29-1 to TRBJ2-6; TRBD1 aligns across 8 bases. This CDR3 spans 15 amino acids. V trimming: 2 bases; J trimming: 1 base; junction bases outside the gene matches: 1. Per the germline V gene, CDR1 is SQVTM and CDR2 is ANQGSEA. The DNA read from the CDR3 is TGCAGCGTTGAAACAGGGGGGTCTGGGGCCAACGTC. It translates to CSVETGGSGANV. The full CDR3 reads CSVETGGSGANVLTF.

A note on this clone: The read ends 3 residues early relative to the CDR3; the germline J gene fills the gap. The chain joins TRBV20-1 to TRBJ1-6, with a tentative D call TRBD1 (5 bases). Between the trimmed V and J ends, which lost 0 bases and 2 bases, there was a span of 8 bases. Germline V gene sequence: CDR1 DFQATT, CDR2 SNEGSKA (reference sequence). The CDR3 contains 15 residues. CDR3 DNA, as far as it was read: TGCAGTGCTAGAGATAGGGGTCCCTATAATTCACCC. Its protein product is CSARDRGPYNSP. The full CDR3 protein is CSARDRGPYNSPLHF.

Details on this clone: The sample contains more than one DNA sequence encoding this CDR3. This CDR3 is CASSGEGKDGNTIYF. The part of the CDR3 DNA that was read is TGTGCCAGCAGTGGTGAGGGGAAGGACGGAAACACC. The genes are TRBV2 and TRBJ1-3; D possibly corresponds to TRBD1 (5 bases). The CDR3 extends 3 residues past the end of the read, so its final part is completed from the germline J gene. Germline loops: CDR1 SNHLY, CDR2 FYNNEI. The V and J ends lost 4 bases and 4 bases respectively, with 14 bases between them. This CDR3 has 15 residues.

About this clone: Read coverage stops 3 residues before the CDR3 terminus; the germline J gene supplies the remainder. The chain recombines TRBV3-1 (or the pseudogene TRBV3-2) with TRBJ2-5; the D call may be TRBD1 or TRBD2 (5 bases each). Germline values: CDR1 LGHDT, CDR2 YNNKEL (reference sequence). The V and J ends lost 5 bases and 3 bases respectively, with 13 bases between them. The CDR3 is made up of 14 amino acids. The CDR3 loop reads CASSWGLGKETQYF. The sequenced part of the CDR3 DNA is TGTGCCAGCAGCTGGGGCCTCGGGAAAGAGACC.

Notes on this clone: The CDR3 is cut off 3 residues early in the read; its end comes from the germline J gene. The chain is built from TRBV2 and TRBJ1-1; 8 nucleotides align to TRBD1. The J segment lost 7 bases and the V segment lost 4 bases, leaving 5 bases of the junction unmatched. CDR1 is SNHLY and CDR2 is FYNNEI in the germline V gene. This CDR3 has 13 amino acids. The covered CDR3 bases are TGTGCCAGCAGTGGGACAGGGAGGAATGAA. As protein: CASSGTGRNE. The entire CDR3 protein reads CASSGTGRNEAFF.

Concerning this clone: From the germline J gene comes the end of the CDR3, since the read stops 3 residues before it. V and J are TRBV5-1 and TRBJ2-1; TRBD2 is a possible D gene (5 bases). Trimming removed 6 bases from V and 4 bases from J, with 17 bases in between. CDR3 length: 15 residues. CDR1 is SGHRS and CDR2 is YFSETQ in the germline V gene. CDR3 bases read: TGCGCCAGCACACGTACGAATTCGGGGTACAATGAG. Encoded protein: CASTRTNSGYNE. The full-length CDR3 reads as CASTRTNSGYNEQFF.

Concerning this clone itself: The DNA ends 3 residues before the CDR3 does, and the rest of the CDR3 is filled in from the germline J gene. This chain joins TRBV7-2 and TRBJ2-7; TRBD2 aligns across 9 bases. There are 13 residues in the CDR3. Germline assignment: CDR1 SGHTA and CDR2 FQGNSA. V was pared by 3 bases and J by 5 bases, with 2 bases of the junction left unmatched. The CDR3 bases that were read are TGTGCCAGCAGCTTCTCTAGCGGGAACGAG. Amino acid sequence: CASSFSSGNE. The complete CDR3 protein is CASSFSSGNEQYF. Variable domain in full (rest from reference TRBV7-2 and TRBJ2-7): GAGVSQSPSNKVTEKGKDVELRCDPISGHTALYWYRQSLGQGLEFLIYFQGNSAPDKSGLPSDRFSAERTGGSVSTLTIQRTQQEDSAVYLCASSFSSGNEQYFGPGTRLTVT.